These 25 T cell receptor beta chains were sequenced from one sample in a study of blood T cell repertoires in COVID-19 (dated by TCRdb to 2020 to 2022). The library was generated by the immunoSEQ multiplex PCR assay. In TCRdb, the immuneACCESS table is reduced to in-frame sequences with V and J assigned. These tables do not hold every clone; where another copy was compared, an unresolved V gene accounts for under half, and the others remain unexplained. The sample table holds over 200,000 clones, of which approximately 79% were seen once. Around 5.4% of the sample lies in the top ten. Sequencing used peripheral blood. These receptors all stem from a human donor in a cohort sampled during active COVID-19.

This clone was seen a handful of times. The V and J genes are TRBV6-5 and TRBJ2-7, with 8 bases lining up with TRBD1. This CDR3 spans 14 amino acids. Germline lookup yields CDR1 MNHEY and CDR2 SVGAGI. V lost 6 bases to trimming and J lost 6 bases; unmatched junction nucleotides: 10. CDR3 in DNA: TGTGCCAGCAGACCGACAGGGGCCGCCGGCGAGCAGTACTTC. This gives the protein CASRPTGAAGEQYF.

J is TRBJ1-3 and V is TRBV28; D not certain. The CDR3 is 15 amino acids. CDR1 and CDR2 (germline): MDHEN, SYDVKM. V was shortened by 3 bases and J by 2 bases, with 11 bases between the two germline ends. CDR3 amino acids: CASSFPGYAGNTIYF. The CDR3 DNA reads TGTGCCAGCAGTTTTCCGGGGTACGCTGGAAACACCATATATTTT.

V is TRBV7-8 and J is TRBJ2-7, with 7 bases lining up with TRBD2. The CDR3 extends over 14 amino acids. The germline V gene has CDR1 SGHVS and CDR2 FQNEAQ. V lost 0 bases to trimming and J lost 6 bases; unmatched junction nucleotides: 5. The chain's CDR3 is CASSLAAGVPEQYF. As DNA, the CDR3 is TGTGCCAGCAGCTTAGCGGCGGGAGTCCCCGAGCAGTACTTC.

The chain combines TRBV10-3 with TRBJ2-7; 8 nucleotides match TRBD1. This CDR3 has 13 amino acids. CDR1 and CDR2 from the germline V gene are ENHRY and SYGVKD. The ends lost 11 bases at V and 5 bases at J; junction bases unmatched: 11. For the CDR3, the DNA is TGTGCCGCGCGGACCTCAGGGGGCCACGAGCAGTACTTC. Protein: CAARTSGGHEQYF.

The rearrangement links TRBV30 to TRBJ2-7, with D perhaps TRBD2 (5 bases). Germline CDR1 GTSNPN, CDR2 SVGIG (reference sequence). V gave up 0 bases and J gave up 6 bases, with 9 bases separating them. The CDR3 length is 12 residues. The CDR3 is CAWSVQRAEQYF. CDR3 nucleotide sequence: TGTGCCTGGAGTGTACAGAGGGCCGAGCAGTACTTC.

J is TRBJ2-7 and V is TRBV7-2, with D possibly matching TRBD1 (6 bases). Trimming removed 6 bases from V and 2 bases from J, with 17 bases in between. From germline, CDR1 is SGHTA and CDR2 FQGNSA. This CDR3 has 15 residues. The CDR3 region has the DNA TGTGCCAGCAGTCGGGGCCAGGGGCCTACCTACGAGCAGTACTTC. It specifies CASSRGQGPTYEQYF.

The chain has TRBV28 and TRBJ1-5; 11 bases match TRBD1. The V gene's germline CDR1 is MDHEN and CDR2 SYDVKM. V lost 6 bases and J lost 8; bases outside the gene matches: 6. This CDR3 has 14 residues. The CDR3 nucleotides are TGTGCCAGCAGGGACAGGGGGCTTGTGGAGCCCCAGCATTTT. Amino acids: CASRDRGLVEPQHF.

The CDR3 is CASSINRIQGPGANVLTF. CDR3 in DNA: TGTGCCAGTAGTATAAACAGAATACAGGGTCCTGGGGCCAACGTCCTGACTTTC. This sequence joins TRBV19 and TRBJ2-6, with D possibly being TRBD1 (6 bases). The CDR3 runs to 18 residues. The V end was cut by 2 bases, the J end by 2 bases, with 16 bases between. Germline assignment: CDR1 LNHDA and CDR2 SQIVND (reference sequence).

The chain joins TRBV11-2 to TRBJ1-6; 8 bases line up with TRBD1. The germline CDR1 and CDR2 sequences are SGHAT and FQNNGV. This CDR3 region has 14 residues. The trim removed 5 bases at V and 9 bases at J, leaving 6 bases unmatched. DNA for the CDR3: TGTGCCAGCAGCCCCGACAGGGGCATTTCACCCCTCCACTTT. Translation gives CASSPDRGISPLHF.

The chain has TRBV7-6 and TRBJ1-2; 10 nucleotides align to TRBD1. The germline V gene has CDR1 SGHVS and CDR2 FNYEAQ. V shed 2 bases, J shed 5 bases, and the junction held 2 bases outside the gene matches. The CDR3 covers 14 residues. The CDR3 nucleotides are TGTGCCAGCAGCTTAAGGGGACAGGGGTATGGCTACACCTTC. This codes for CASSLRGQGYGYTF. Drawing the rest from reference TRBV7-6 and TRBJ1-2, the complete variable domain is GAGVSQSPRYKVTKRGQDVALRCDPISGHVSLYWYRQALGQGPEFLTYFNYEAQQDKSGLPNDRFSAERPEGSISTLTIQRTEQRDSAMYRCASSLRGQGYGYTFGSGTRLTVV.

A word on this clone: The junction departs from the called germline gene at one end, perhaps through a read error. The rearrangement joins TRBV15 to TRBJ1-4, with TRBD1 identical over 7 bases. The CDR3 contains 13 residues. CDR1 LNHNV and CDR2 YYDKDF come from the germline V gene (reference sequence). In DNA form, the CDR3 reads TGTGCCACCAGCCGAGACAGGGCTGAAAAACTGTTTTTT. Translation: CATSRDRAEKLFF.

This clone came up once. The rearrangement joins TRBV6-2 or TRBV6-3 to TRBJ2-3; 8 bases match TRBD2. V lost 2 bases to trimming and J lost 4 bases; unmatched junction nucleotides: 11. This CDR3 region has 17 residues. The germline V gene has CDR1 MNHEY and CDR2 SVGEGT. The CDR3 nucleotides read TGTGCCAGCAGTTACGGGCGAGGTAGCGGGAAGGCAGATACGCAGTATTTT. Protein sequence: CASSYGRGSGKADTQYF.

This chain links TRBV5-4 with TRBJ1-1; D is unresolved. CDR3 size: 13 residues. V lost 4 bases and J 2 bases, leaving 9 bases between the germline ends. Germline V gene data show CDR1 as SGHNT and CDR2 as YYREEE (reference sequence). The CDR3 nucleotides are TGTGCCAGCAGCCCGACGGGAAACACTGAAGCTTTCTTT. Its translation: CASSPTGNTEAFF.

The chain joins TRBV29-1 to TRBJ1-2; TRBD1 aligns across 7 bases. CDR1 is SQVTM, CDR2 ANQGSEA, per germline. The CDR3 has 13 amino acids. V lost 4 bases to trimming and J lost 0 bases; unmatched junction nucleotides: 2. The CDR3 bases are TGCAGCGTTGGACAGGGAGCTAACTATGGCTACACCTTC. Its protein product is CSVGQGANYGYTF.

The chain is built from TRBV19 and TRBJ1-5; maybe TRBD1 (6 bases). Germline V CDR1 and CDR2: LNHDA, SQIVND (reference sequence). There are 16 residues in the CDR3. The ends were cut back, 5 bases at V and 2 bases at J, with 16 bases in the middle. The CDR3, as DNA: TGTGCCAGTAGTCAGGGTCACAGGGCTCGCAATCAGCCCCAGCATTTT. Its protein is CASSQGHRARNQPQHF.

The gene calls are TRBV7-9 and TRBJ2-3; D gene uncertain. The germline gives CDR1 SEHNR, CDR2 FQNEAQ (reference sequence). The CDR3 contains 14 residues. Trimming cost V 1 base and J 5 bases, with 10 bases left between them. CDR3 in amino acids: CASSLGQRGDTQYF. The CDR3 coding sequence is TGTGCCAGCAGCTTAGGGCAGCGCGGAGATACGCAGTATTTT.

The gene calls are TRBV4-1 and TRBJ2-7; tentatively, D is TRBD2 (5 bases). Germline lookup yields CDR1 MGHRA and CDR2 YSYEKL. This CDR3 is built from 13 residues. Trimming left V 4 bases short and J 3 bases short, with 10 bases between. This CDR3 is CASSPTISYEQYF. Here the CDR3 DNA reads TGCGCCAGCAGCCCGACTATAAGCTACGAGCAGTACTTC.

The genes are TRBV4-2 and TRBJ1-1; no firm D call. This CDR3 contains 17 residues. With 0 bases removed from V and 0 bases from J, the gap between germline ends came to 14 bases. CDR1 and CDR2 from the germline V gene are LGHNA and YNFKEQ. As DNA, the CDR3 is TGTGCCAGCAGCCAAGATGGAATGAACAGAATGAACACTGAAGCTTTCTTT. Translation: CASSQDGMNRMNTEAFF.

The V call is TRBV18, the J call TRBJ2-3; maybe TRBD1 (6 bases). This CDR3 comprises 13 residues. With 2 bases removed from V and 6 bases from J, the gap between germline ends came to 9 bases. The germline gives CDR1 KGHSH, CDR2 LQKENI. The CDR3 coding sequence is TGTGCCAGCTCACCAGGGGGCGCGGATACGCAGTATTTT. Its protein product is CASSPGGADTQYF.

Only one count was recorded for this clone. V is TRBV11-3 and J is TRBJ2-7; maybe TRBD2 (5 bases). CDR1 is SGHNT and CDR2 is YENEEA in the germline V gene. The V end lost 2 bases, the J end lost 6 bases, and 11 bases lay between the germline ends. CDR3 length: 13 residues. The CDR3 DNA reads TGTGCCAGCAGCTTAAGCGGCCCCAGCGAGCAGTACTTC. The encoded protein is CASSLSGPSEQYF.

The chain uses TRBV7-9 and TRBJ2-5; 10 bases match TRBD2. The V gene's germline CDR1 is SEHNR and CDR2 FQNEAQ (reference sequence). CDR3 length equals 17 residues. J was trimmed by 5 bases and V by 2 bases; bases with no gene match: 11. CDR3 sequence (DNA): TGTGCCAGCAGCTTAATCGTATCAGCGGGAGGGTTCGAGACCCAGTACTTC. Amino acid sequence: CASSLIVSAGGFETQYF.

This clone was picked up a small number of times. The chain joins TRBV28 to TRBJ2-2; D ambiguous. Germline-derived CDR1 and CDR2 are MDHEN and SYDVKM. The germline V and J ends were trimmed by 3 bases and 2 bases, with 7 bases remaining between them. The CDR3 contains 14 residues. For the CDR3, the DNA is TGTGCCAGCAGTTTCGGGTTTAACACCGGGGAGCTGTTTTTT. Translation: CASSFGFNTGELFF.

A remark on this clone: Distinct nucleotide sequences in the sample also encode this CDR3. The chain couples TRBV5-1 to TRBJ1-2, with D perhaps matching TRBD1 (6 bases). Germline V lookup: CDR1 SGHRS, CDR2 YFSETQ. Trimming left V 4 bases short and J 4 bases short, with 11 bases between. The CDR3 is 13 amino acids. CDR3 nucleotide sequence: TGCGCCAGCAGCCCCGACAGGACCTATGGCTACACCTTC. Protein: CASSPDRTYGYTF.

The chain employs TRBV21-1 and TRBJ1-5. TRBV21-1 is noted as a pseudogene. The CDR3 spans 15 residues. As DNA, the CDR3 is TGTGCCAGCAGACCTACGAGGGATAGCAATCAGCCCCAGCATTTT. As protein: CASRPTRDSNQPQHF.

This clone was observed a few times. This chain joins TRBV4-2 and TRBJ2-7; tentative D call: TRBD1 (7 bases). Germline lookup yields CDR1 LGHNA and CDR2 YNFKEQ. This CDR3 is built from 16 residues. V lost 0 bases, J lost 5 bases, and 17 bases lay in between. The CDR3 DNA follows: TGTGCCAGCAGCCAAGATCTAGCAGGGGGGAGGAACGAGCAGTACTTC. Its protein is CASSQDLAGGRNEQYF.